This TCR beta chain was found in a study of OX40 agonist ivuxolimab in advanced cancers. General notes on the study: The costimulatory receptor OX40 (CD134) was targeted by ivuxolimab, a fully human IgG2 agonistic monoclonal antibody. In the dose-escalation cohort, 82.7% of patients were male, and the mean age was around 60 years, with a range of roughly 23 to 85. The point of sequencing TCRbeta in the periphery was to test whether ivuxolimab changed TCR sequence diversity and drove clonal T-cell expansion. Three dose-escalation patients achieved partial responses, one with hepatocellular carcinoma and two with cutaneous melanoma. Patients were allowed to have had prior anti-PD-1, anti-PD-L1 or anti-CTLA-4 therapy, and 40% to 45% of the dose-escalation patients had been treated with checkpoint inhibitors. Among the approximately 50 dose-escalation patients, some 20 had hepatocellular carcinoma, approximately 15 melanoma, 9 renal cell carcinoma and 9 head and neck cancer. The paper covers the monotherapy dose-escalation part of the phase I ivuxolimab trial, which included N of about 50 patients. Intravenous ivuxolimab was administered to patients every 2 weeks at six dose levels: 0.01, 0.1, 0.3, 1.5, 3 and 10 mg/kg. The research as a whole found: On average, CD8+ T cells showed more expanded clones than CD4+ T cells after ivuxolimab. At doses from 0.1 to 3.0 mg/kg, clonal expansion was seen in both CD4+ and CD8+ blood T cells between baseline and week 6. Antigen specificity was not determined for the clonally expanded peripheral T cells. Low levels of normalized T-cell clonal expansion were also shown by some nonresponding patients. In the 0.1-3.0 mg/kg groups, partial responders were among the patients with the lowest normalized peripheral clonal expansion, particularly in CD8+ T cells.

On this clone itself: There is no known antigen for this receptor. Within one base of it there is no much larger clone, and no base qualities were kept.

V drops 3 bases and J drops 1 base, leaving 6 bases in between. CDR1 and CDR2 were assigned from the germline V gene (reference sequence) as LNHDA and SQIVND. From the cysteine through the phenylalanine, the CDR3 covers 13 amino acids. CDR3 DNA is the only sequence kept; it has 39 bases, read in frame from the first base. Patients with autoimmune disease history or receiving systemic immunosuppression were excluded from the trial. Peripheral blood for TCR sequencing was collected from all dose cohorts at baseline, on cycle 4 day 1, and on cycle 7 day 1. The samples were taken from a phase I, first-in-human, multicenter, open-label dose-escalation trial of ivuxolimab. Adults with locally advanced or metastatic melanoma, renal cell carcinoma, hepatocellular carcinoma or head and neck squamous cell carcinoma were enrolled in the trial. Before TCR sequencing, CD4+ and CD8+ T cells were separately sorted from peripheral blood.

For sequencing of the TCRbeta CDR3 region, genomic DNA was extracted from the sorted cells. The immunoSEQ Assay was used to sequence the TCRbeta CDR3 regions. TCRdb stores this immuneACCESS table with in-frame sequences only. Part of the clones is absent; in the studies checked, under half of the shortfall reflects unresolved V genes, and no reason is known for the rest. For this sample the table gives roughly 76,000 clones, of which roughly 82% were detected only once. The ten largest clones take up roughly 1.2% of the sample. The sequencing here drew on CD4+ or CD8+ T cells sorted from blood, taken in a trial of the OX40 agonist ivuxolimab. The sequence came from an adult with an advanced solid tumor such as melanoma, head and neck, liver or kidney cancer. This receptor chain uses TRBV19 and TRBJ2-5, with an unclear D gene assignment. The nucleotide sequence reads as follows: TGTGCCAGTAGTATGGGCCGCCAAGAGACCCAGTACTTC. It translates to CASSMGRQETQYF.